The following is a T cell receptor beta chain sequence with its context. The assay was immunoSEQ multiplex PCR, and TCRdb's table has in-frame clones only and misses some. The sample has 55,000 to 70,000 clones, roughly 85% seen once; the top ten hold 40% to 45%. These data belong to a study of blood T cell repertoires in COVID-19. This CDR3 spans 13 amino acids. V was cut by 0 bases and J by 8 bases, with 10 bases left in between. Germline assignment: CDR1 SGDLS and CDR2 YYNGEE. Sequencing input: peripheral blood. The V and J genes are TRBV9 and TRBJ2-3, with D maybe TRBD2 (6 bases). The receptor was derived from a woman aged 55-70 years with COVID-19, enrolled during active disease. This chain's CDR3 is CASSVDAGSTQYF. CDR3 DNA: TGTGCCAGCAGCGTAGATGCGGGGAGTACGCAGTATTTT.